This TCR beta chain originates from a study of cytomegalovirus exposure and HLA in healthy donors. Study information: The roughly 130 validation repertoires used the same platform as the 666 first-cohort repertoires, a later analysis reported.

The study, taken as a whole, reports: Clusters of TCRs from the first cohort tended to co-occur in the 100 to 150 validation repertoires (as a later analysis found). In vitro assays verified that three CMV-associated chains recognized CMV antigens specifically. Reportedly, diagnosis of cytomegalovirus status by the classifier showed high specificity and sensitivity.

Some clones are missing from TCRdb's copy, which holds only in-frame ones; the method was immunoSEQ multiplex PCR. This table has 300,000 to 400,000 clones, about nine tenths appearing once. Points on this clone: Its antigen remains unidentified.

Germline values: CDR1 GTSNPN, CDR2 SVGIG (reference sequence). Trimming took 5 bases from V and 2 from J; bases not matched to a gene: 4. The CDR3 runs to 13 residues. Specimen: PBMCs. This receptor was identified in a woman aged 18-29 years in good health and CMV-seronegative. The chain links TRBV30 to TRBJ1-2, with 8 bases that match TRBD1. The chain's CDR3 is CAWGQGSNYGYTF. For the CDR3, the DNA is TGTGCCTGGGGACAGGGATCAAACTATGGCTACACCTTC.